This T cell receptor beta chain was documented in a study of blood T cells in healthy people across ages. Points from the study as a whole: Both higher diversity and more naive CD4+ cells marked long-lived donors when set against aged donors.

PCR was performed a second time for roughly 7 to 12 cycles using a sample-barcoded 5' primer and a J-beta primer mix. MiXCR, applied by TCRdb to the 5' RACE reads, yields one record per CDR3 protein. The sample holds some 710,000 distinct CDR3 sequences, 35% to 50% seen once. Remarks on this clonotype: Its specificity is unknown.

Individuals who donated were healthy Caucasians from Russia aged roughly 6 to 100. Sequenced sample: blood. This clonotype originated in a man older than 75 in good health.

The CDR3 region has the DNA TGTGCCACCAGTGACCGAACAGGGCGGAATGAGCAGTTCTTC. As protein: CATSDRTGRNEQFF. The rearrangement uses TRBV24-1 and TRBJ2-1; tentatively, D is TRBD1 (6 bases). Deletions cut 4 bases from V and 7 bases from J, with 13 bases between. This CDR3 is built from 14 residues. CDR1 is KGHDR and CDR2 is SFDVKD in the germline V gene.